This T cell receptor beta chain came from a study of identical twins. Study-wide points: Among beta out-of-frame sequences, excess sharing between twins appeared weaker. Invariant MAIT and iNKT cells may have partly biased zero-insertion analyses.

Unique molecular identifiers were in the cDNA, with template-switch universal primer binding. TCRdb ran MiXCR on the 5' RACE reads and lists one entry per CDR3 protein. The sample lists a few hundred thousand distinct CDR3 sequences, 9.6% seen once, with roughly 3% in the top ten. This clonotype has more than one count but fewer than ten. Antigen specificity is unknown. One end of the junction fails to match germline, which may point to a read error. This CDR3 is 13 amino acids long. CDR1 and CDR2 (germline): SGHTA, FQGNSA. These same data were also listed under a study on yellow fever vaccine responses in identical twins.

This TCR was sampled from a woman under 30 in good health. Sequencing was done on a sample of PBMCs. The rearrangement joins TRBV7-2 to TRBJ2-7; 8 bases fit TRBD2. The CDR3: CASCLRGAYEQYF. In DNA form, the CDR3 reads TGTGCCAGCTGCTTGCGGGGGGCCTACGAGCAGTACTTC.